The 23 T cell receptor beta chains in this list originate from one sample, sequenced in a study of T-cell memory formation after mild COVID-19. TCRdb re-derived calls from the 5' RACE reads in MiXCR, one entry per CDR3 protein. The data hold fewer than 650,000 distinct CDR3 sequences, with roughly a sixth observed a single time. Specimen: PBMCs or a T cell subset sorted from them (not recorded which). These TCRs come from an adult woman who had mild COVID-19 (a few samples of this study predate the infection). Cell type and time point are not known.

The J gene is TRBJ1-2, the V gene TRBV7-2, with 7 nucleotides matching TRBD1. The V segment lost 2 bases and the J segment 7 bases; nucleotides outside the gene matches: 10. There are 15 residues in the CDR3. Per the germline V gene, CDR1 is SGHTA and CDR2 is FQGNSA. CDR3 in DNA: TGTGCCAGCAGCTTAATGACAGGGAATATGGCTGGCTACACCTTC. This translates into CASSLMTGNMAGYTF. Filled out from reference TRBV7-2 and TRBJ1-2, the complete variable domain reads GAGVSQSPSNKVTEKGKDVELRCDPISGHTALYWYRQSLGQGLEFLIYFQGNSAPDKSGLPSDRFSAERTGGSVSTLTIQRTQQEDSAVYLCASSLMTGNMAGYTFGSGTRLTVV.

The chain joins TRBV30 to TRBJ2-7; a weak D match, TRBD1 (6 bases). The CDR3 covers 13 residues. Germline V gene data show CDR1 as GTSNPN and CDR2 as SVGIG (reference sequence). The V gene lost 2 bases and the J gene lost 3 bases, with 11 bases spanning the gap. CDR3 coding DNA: TGTGCCTGGAGTAGAGGACAGAGCTACGAGCAGTACTTC. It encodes CAWSRGQSYEQYF. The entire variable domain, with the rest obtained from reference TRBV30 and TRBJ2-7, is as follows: SQTIHQWPATLVQPVGSPLSLECTVEGTSNPNLYWYRQAAGRGLQLLFYSVGIGQISSEVPQNLSASRPQDRQFILSSKKLLLSDSGFYLCAWSRGQSYEQYFGPGTRLTVT.

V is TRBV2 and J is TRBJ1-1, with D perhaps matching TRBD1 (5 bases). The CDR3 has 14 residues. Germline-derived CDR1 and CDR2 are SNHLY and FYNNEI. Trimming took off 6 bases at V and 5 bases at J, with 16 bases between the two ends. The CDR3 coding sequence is TGTGCCAGCAGGGGGGTAGGCAGGGTTACTGAAGCTTTCTTT. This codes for CASRGVGRVTEAFF.

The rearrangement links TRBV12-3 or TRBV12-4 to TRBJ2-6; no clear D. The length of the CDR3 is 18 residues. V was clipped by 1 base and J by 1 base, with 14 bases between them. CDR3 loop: CASSLGVNWASGANVLTF. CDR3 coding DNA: TGTGCCAGCAGTTTAGGAGTCAATTGGGCTTCTGGGGCCAACGTCCTGACTTTC.

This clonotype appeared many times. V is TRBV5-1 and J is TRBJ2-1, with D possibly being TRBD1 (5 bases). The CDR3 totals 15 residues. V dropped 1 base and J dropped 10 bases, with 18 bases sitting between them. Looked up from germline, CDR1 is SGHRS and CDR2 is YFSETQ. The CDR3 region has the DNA TGCGCCAGCAGCTTGAGGGGAACCCAATCAAAGGAGCAGTTCTTC. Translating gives CASSLRGTQSKEQFF.

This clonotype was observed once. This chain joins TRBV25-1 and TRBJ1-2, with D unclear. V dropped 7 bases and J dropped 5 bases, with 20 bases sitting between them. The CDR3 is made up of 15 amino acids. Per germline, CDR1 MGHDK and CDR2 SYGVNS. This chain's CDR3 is CASNRKDPLEYGYTF. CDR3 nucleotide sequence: TGTGCCAGCAACCGAAAGGATCCCTTAGAGTATGGCTACACCTTC.

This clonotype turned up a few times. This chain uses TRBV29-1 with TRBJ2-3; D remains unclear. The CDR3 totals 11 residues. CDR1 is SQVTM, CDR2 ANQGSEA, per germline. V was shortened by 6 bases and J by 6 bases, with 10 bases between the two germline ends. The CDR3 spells CSVLSLDTQYF. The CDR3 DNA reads TGCAGCGTGTTATCGCTGGATACGCAGTATTTT.

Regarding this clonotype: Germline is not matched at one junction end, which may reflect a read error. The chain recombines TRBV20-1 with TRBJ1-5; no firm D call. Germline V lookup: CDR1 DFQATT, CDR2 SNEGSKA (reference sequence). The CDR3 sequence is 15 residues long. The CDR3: CRARPARHFDQPQHF. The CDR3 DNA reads TGCAGAGCTAGACCCGCCAGGCACTTTGACCAGCCCCAGCATTTT.

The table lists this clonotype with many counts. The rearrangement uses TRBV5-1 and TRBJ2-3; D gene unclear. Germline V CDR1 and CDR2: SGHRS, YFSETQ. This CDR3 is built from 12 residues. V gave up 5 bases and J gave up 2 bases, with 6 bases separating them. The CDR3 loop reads CASSSITDTQYF. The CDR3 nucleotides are TGCGCCAGCAGTTCTATCACAGATACGCAGTATTTT.

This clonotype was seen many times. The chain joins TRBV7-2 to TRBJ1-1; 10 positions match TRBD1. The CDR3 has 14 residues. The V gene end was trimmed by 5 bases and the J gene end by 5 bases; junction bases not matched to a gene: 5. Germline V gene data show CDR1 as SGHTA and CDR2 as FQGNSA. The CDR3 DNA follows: TGTGCCAGCAGCCGACAGGGGGCACGGACTGAAGCTTTCTTT. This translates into CASSRQGARTEAFF.

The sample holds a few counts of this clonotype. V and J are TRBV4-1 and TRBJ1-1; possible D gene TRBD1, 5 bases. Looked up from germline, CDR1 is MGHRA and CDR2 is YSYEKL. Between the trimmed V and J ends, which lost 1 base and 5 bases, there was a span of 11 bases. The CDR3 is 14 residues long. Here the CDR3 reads CASSQVRGGTEAFF. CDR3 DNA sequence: TGCGCCAGCAGCCAAGTAAGGGGTGGGACTGAAGCTTTCTTT.

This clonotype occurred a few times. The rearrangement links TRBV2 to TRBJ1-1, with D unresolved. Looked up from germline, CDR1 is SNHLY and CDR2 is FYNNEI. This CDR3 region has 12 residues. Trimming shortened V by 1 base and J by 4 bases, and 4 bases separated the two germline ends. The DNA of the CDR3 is TGTGCCAGCAGTGAAGGGGGCACTGAAGCTTTCTTT. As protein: CASSEGGTEAFF.

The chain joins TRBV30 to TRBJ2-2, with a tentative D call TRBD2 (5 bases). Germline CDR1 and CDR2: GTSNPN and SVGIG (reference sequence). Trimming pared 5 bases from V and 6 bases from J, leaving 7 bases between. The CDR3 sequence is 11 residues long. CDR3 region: CAWSDSGELFF. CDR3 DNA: TGTGCCTGGTCGGACTCCGGGGAGCTGTTTTTT.

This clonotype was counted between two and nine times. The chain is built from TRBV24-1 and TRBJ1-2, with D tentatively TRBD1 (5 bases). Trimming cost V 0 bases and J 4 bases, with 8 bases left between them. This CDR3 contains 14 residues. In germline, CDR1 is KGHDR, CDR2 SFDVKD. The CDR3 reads CATSDLSRGYGYTF. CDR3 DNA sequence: TGTGCCACCAGTGATTTGTCAAGGGGCTATGGCTACACCTTC.

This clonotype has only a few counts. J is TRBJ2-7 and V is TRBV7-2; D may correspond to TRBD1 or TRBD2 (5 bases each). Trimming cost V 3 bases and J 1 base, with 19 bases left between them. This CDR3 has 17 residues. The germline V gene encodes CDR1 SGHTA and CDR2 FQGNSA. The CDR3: CASSFSAPGRLSYEQYF. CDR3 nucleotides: TGTGCCAGCAGCTTCAGCGCTCCGGGACGGTTATCCTACGAGCAGTACTTC.

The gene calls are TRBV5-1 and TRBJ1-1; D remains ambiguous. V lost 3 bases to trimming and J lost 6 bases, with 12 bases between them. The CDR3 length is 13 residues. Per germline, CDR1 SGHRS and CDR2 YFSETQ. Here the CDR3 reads CASSSWERPEAFF. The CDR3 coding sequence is TGCGCCAGCAGCTCCTGGGAGAGGCCTGAAGCTTTCTTT. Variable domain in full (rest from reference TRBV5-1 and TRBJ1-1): KAGVTQTPRYLIKTRGQQVTLSCSPISGHRSVSWYQQTPGQGLQFLFEYFSETQRNKGNFPGRFSGRQFSNSRSEMNVSTLELGDSALYLCASSSWERPEAFFGQGTRLTVV.

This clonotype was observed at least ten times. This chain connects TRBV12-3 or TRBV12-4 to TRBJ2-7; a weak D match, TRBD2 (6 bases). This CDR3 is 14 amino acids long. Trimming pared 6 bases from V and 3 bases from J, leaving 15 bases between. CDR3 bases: TGTGCCAGCAGCCCCGGGAGTAAGATCTACGAGCAGTACTTC. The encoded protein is CASSPGSKIYEQYF.

In DNA, the CDR3 is TGTGCCAGCTCAGCCGACAGGGTCGGAGCTTTCTTT. This translates into CASSADRVGAFF. The rearrangement links TRBV18 to TRBJ1-1, with TRBD1 matching 7 bases. V gave up 5 bases and J gave up 10 bases; unmatched junction bases: 7. The CDR3 is 12 residues long. Germline CDR1 reads KGHSH; CDR2 reads LQKENI.

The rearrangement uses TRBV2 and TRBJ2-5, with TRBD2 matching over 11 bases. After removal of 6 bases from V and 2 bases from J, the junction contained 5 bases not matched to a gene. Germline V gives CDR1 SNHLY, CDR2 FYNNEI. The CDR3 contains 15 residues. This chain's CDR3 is CASSRLAGRQETQYF. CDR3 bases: TGTGCCAGCAGCCGACTAGCGGGACGGCAAGAGACCCAGTACTTC. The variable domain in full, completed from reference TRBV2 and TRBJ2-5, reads EPEVTQTPSHQVTQMGQEVILRCVPISNHLYFYWYRQILGQKVEFLVSFYNNEISEKSEIFDDQFSVERPDGSNFTLKIRSTKLEDSAMYFCASSRLAGRQETQYFGPGTRLLVL.

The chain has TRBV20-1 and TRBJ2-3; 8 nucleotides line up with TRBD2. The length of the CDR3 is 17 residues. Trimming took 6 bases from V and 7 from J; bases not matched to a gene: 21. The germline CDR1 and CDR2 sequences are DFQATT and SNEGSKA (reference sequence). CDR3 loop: CSAPLAERSYRGNTQYF. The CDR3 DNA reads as TGCAGTGCCCCACTAGCGGAGCGCTCATATCGGGGGAATACGCAGTATTTT.

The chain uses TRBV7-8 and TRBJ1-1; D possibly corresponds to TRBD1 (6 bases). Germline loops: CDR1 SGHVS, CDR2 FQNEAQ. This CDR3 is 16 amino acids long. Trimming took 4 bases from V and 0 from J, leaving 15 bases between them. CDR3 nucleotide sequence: TGTGCCAGCAGCTCCAGGGGCGTGGGATTGAACACTGAAGCTTTCTTT. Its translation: CASSSRGVGLNTEAFF.

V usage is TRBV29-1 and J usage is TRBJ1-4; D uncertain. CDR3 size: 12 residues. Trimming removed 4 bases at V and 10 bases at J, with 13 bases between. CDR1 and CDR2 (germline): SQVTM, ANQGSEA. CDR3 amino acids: CSVVSSVGKLFF. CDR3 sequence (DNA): TGCAGCGTTGTGAGTTCGGTCGGAAAACTGTTTTTT.

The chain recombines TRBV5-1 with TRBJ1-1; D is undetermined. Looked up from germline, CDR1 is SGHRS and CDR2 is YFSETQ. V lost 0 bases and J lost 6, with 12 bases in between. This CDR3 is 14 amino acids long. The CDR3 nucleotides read TGCGCCAGCAGCTTGGATCAACGCTACGCTGAAGCTTTCTTT. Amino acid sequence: CASSLDQRYAEAFF.